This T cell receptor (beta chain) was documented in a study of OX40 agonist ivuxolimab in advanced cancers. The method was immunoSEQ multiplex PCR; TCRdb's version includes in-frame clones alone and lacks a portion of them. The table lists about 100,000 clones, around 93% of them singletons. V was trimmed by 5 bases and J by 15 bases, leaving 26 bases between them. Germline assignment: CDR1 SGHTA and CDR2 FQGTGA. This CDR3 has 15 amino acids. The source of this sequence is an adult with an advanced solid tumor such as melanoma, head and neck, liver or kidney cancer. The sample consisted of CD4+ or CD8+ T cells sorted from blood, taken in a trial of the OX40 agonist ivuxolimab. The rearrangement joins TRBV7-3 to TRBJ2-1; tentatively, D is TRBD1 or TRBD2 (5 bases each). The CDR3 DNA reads TGTGCCAGCAGCCCCTCCCGGACTGGGGCGAGTGGGTGGTTCTTC. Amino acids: CASSPSRTGASGWFF.